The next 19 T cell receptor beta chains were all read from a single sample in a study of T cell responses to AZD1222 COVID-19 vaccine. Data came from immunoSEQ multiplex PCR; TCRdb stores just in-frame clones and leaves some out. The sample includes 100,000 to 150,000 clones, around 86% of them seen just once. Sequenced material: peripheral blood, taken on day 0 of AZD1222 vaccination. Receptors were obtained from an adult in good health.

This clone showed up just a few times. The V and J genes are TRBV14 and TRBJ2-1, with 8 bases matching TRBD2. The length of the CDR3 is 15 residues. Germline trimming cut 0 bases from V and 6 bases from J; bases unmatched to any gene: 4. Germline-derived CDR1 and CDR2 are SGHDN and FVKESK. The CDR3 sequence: CASSQDQRGPNEQFF. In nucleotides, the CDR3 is TGTGCCAGCAGCCAAGATCAGCGGGGGCCCAATGAGCAGTTCTTC.

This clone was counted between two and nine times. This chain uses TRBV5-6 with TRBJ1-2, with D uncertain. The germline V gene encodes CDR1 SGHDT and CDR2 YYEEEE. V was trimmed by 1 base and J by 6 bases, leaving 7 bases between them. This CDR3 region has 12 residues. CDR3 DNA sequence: TGTGCCAGCAGCTTGAGTCAGGATGGCTACACCTTC. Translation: CASSLSQDGYTF.

CDR3 loop: CASWPTGATNEKLFF. In nucleotides, the CDR3 is TGTGCCAGCTGGCCGACAGGGGCGACTAATGAAAAACTGTTTTTT. This rearrangement joins TRBV5-5 to TRBJ1-4, with 8 bases matching TRBD1. Looked up from germline, CDR1 is SGHKS and CDR2 is YYEKEE (reference sequence). Trimming at V came to 7 bases and at J to 2 bases, leaving 7 bases not matched to a gene. The CDR3 has 15 residues. Together with reference TRBV5-5 and TRBJ1-4, the CDR3 gives the full variable domain: DAGVTQSPTHLIKTRGQQVTLRCSPISGHKSVSWYQQVLGQGPQFIFQYYEKEERGRGNFPDRFSARQFPNYSSELNVNALLLGDSALYLCASWPTGATNEKLFFGSGTQLSVL.

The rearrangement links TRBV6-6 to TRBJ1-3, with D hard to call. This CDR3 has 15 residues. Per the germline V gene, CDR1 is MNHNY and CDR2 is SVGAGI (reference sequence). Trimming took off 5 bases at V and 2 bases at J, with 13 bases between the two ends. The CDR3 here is CASSNPGYAGNTIYF. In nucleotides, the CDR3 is TGTGCCAGCAGTAACCCAGGATACGCTGGAAACACCATATATTTT.

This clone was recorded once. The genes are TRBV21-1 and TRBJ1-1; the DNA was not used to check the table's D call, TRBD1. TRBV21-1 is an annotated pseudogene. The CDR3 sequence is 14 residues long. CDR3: CASSSSGECTEAFF. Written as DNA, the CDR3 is TGTGCCAGCAGCAGTTCAGGGGAGTGCACTGAAGCTTTCTTT.

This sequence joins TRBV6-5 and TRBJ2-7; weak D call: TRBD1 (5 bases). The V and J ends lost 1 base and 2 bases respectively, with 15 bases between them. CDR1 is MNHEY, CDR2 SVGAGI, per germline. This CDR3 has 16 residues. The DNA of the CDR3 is TGTGCCAGCAGTTACTGGCAGGGATCCTTTGCCTACGAGCAGTACTTC. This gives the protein CASSYWQGSFAYEQYF.

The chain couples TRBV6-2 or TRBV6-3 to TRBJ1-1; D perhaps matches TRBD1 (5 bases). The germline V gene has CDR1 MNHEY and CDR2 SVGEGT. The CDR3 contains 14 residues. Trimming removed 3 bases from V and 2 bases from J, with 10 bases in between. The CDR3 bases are TGTGCCAGCAGTTATTTAGGGACCAACACTGAAGCTTTCTTT. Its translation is CASSYLGTNTEAFF.

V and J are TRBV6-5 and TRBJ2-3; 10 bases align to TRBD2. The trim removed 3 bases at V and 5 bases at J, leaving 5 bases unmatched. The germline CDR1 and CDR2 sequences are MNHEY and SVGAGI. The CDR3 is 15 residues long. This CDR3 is CASSYGGLARDTQYF. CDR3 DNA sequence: TGTGCCAGCAGTTATGGGGGACTAGCGAGAGATACGCAGTATTTT.

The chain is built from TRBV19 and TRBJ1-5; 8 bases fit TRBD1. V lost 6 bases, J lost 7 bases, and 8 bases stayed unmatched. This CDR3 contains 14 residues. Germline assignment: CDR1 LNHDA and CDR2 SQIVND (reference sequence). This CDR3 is CASSLTGVKQPQHF. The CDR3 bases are TGTGCCAGTAGCCTGACAGGGGTAAAGCAGCCCCAGCATTTT.

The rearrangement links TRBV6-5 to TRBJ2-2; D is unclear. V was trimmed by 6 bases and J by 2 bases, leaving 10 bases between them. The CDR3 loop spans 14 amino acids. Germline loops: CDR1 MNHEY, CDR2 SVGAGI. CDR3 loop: CASRDEANTGELFF. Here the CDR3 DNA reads TGTGCCAGCAGGGATGAGGCTAACACCGGGGAGCTGTTTTTT.

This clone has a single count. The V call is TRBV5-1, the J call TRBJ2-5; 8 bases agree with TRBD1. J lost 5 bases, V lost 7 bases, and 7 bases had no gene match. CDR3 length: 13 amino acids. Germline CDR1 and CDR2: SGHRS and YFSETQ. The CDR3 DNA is TGCGCCAGCGGCCAGGGGGCGAGGGAGACCCAGTACTTC. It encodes CASGQGARETQYF.

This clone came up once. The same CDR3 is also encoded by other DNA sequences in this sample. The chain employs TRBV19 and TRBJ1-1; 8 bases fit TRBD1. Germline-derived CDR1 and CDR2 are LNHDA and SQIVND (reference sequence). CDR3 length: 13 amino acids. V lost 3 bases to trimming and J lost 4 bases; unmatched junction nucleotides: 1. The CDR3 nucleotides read TGTGCCAGTAGTATTGACAGGGGCACTGAAGCTTTCTTT. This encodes CASSIDRGTEAFF.

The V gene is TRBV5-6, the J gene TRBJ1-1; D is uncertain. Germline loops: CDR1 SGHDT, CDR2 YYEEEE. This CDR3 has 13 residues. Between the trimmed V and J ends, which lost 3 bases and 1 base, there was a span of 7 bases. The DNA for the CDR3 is TGTGCCAGCAGCTGGGCGGGGAACACTGAAGCTTTCTTT. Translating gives CASSWAGNTEAFF.

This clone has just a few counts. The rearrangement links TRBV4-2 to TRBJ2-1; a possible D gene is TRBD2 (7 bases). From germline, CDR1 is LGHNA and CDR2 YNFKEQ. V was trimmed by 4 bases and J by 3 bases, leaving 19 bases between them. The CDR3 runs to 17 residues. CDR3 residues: CASSRREGGVSYNEQFF. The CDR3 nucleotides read TGTGCCAGCAGCCGGCGAGAAGGGGGGGTCAGCTACAATGAGCAGTTCTTC.

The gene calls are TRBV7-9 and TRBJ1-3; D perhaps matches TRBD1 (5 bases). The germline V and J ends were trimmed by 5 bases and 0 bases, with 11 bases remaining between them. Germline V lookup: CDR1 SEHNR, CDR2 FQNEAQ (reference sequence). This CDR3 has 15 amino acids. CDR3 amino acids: CASSPTVSSGNTIYF. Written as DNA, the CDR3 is TGTGCCAGCAGCCCGACAGTTAGCTCTGGAAACACCATATATTTT.

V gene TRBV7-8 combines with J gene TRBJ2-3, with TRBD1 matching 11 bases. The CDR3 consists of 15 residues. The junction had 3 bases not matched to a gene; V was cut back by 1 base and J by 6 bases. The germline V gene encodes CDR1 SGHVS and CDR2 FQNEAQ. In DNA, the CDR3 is TGTGCCAGCAGCTTAGGGACAGGGGGCATGGATACGCAGTATTTT. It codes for CASSLGTGGMDTQYF. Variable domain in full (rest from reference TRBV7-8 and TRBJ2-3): GAGVSQSPRYKVAKRGQDVALRCDPISGHVSLFWYQQALGQGPEFLTYFQNEAQLDKSGLPSDRFFAERPEGSVSTLKIQRTQQEDSAVYLCASSLGTGGMDTQYFGPGTRLTVL.

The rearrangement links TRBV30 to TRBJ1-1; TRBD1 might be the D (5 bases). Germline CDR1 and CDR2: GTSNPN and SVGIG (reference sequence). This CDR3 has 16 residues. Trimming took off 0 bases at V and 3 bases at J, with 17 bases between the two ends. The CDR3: CAWSVQKRGRDTEAFF. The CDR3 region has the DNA TGTGCCTGGAGTGTACAGAAGAGGGGTCGGGACACTGAAGCTTTCTTT.

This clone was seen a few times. CDR3 in amino acids: CASRLPPDVHRVFLQPQHF. The CDR3 coding sequence is TGTGCAAGTCGCTTACCCCCCGACGTTCACAGGGTTTTTCTCCAGCCCCAGCATTTT. This rearrangement joins TRBV12-2 to TRBJ1-5; the table names TRBD1, a call not compared with the DNA. TRBV12-2 is a pseudogene segment. This CDR3 is 19 amino acids long.

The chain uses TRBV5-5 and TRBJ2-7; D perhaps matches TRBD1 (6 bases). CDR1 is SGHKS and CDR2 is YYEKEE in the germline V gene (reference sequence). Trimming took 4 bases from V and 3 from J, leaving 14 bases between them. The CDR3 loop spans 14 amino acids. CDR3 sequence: CASSGWTVNYEQYF. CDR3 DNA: TGTGCCAGCAGCGGCTGGACAGTCAACTACGAGCAGTACTTC.